The 5 T cell receptor beta chains presented below share a single source sample, sequenced in a study of CD4 T cells in relation to SARS-CoV-2 and coronaviruses. Produced via immunoSEQ multiplex PCR; TCRdb's table is partial and in-frame only. The repertoire holds 38,000 or so clones, with roughly 83% as singletons. These receptors are not linked to any known antigen. The sequenced material came from naive CD4+ T cells from PBMCs, cultured in vitro. The subset: naive CD4+ T cells isolated by negative enrichment. These receptors all stem from an adult with COVID-19.

This clone appeared a single time. The V and J genes are TRBV4-2 and TRBJ2-1; unclear D gene. Trimming took 1 base from V and 3 from J, leaving 10 bases between them. CDR3 length: 15 residues. From germline, CDR1 is LGHNA and CDR2 YNFKEQ. CDR3 protein: CASSQGSRFYNEQFF. CDR3 in DNA: TGTGCCAGCAGCCAAGGGAGTCGGTTCTACAATGAGCAGTTCTTC.

This clone was counted only a few times. The chain has TRBV23-1 and TRBJ1-5, with D possibly TRBD1 on 5 matching bases. TRBV23-1 is an ORF; its function is uncertain. The germline V and J ends were trimmed by 0 bases and 6 bases, with 15 bases remaining between them. The CDR3 sequence is 16 residues long. CDR3 nucleotide sequence: TGCGCCAGCAGTCAATCTAATGGTCAGGGTCCTCAGCCCCAGCATTTT. Amino acid sequence: CASSQSNGQGPQPQHF.

V is TRBV6-1 and J is TRBJ2-3; 8 bases are shared with TRBD2. V lost 0 bases to trimming and J lost 1 base; unmatched junction nucleotides: 0. The CDR3 is 15 amino acids. Per germline, CDR1 MNHNS and CDR2 SASEGT. The CDR3 bases are TGTGCCAGCAGTGAAGCGCGGGGGGGCACAGATACGCAGTATTTT. This sequence encodes CASSEARGGTDTQYF.

This clone is a singleton in its sample. V is TRBV24-1 and J is TRBJ2-1, with 8 bases that match TRBD1. The germline gives CDR1 KGHDR, CDR2 SFDVKD. The V and J ends lost 3 bases and 4 bases, in that order; junction bases with no gene match: 10. This CDR3 comprises 17 residues. The CDR3 spells CATSDPIQGAKYNEQFF. CDR3 DNA sequence: TGTGCCACCAGTGATCCTATCCAGGGGGCGAAATACAATGAGCAGTTCTTC.

This clone was observed a single time. This chain links TRBV5-5 with TRBJ2-7; TRBD2 matches at 7 bases. This CDR3 has 14 residues. After removal of 1 base from V and 3 bases from J, the junction contained 4 bases not matched to a gene. Germline assignment: CDR1 SGHKS and CDR2 YYEKEE (reference sequence). The CDR3 spells CASSLSSGYYEQYF. CDR3 nucleotides: TGTGCCAGCAGCTTGAGTAGCGGGTACTACGAGCAGTACTTC. Drawing the rest from reference TRBV5-5 and TRBJ2-7, the complete variable domain is DAGVTQSPTHLIKTRGQQVTLRCSPISGHKSVSWYQQVLGQGPQFIFQYYEKEERGRGNFPDRFSARQFPNYSSELNVNALLLGDSALYLCASSLSSGYYEQYFGPGTRLTVT.